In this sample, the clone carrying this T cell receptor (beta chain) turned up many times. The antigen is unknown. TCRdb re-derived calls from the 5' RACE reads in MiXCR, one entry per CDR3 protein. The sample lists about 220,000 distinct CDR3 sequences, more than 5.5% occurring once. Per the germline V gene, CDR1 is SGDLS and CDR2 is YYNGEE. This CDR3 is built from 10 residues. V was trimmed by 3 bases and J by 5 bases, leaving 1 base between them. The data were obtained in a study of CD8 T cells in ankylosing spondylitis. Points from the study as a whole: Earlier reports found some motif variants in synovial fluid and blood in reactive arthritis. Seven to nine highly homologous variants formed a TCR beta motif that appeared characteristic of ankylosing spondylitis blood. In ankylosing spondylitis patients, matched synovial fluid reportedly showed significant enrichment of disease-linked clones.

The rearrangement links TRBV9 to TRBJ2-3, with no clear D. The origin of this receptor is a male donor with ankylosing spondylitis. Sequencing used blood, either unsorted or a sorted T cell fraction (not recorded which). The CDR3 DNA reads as TGTGCCAGCAGCGGAGATACGCAGTATTTT. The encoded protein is CASSGDTQYF.